Each of the 29 T cell receptor beta chains below was sequenced from the same sample in a study of CD4 T cell repertoires and nickel. TCRdb analysed the RT-PCR reads with MiXCR anew, one entry per CDR3 protein. The sample holds fewer than 200 distinct CDR3 sequences, 69% seen once. Sequencing was done on a sample of CD4+ T cells from blood, not recorded whether cultured. The receptors come from a human donor in a nickel allergy study, with or without nickel allergy (not recorded which). It is not recorded whether this sample comes from one donor or several.

The rearrangement links TRBV18 to TRBJ1-2; no clear D gene. Germline V gives CDR1 KGHSH, CDR2 LQKENI. V lost 3 bases and J 4 bases, leaving 18 bases between the germline ends. This CDR3 spans 16 amino acids. The CDR3 is CASSPAEGSVFYGYTF. The CDR3 coding sequence is TGTGCCAGCTCACCTGCTGAGGGATCCGTGTTCTATGGCTACACCTTC.

Only one count was recorded for this clonotype. The chain recombines TRBV7-3 with TRBJ2-1, with 14 positions matching TRBD2. CDR1 and CDR2 from the germline V gene are SGHTA and FQGTGA. The CDR3 has 14 amino acids. V trimming: 4 bases; J trimming: 15 bases; junction bases outside the gene matches: 8. The CDR3 protein is CASSSSTSGGAWFF. The CDR3 DNA follows: TGTGCCAGCAGCTCCTCGACTAGCGGGGGGGCGTGGTTCTTC.

The chain recombines TRBV7-9 with TRBJ2-7, with D unresolved. Between the trimmed V and J ends, which lost 5 bases and 6 bases, there was a span of 11 bases. Germline CDR1 and CDR2: SEHNR and FQNEAQ (reference sequence). CDR3 size: 12 residues. This CDR3 is CASSPLGPEQYF. The CDR3 coding sequence is TGTGCCAGCAGCCCCCTGGGTCCCGAGCAGTACTTC.

This chain connects TRBV20-1 to TRBJ1-1; TRBD1 is a possible D gene (5 bases). The V gene lost 5 bases and the J gene lost 2 bases, with 15 bases spanning the gap. The CDR3 length is 14 residues. CDR1 is DFQATT, CDR2 SNEGSKA, per germline (reference sequence). The CDR3 sequence: CSAGGPGGNTEAFF. Written as DNA, the CDR3 is TGCAGTGCTGGAGGTCCGGGGGGTAACACTGAAGCTTTCTTT.

This clonotype is labeled as hyperexpanded. The rearrangement links TRBV27 to TRBJ1-1; 7 positions agree with TRBD1. The CDR3 covers 14 residues. V lost 5 bases, J lost 5 bases, and 8 bases stayed unmatched. Germline values: CDR1 MNHEY, CDR2 SMNVEV (reference sequence). CDR3 nucleotide sequence: TGTGCCAGCAGTAAGCACAGGGGTGGGACTGAAGCTTTCTTT. Its protein product is CASSKHRGGTEAFF.

J is TRBJ2-1 and V is TRBV30; TRBD2 is a possible D gene (6 bases). The V end lost 5 bases, the J end lost 6 bases, and 20 bases lay between the germline ends. CDR3 size: 15 residues. Germline CDR1 and CDR2: GTSNPN and SVGIG (reference sequence). CDR3 in amino acids: CAWCTGSSGFNEQFF. CDR3 DNA: TGTGCCTGGTGCACGGGGAGTAGCGGTTTCAATGAGCAGTTCTTC.

This clonotype appeared a few times. CDR3 amino acids: CASSLIGRVNTEAFF. CDR3 coding DNA: TGTGCCAGCAGCTTAATTGGCAGGGTGAACACTGAAGCTTTCTTT. The genes are TRBV7-2 and TRBJ1-1, with D possibly TRBD1 on 5 matching bases. The CDR3 runs 15 residues. Trimming shortened V by 2 bases and J by 0 bases, and 10 bases separated the two germline ends. From germline, CDR1 is SGHTA and CDR2 FQGNSA. Looking up the rest from reference TRBV7-2 and TRBJ1-1 gives the full variable domain: GAGVSQSPSNKVTEKGKDVELRCDPISGHTALYWYRQSLGQGLEFLIYFQGNSAPDKSGLPSDRFSAERTGGSVSTLTIQRTQQEDSAVYLCASSLIGRVNTEAFFGQGTRLTVV.

The chain couples TRBV28 to TRBJ2-5, with D possibly TRBD2 on 5 matching bases. V lost 4 bases, J lost 2 bases, and 14 bases lay in between. CDR3 size: 15 residues. CDR1 is MDHEN, CDR2 SYDVKM, per germline. CDR3 loop: CASSSLSAGQETQYF. The CDR3 DNA sequence: TGTGCCAGCAGTTCCCTCAGTGCGGGTCAAGAGACCCAGTACTTC.

This clonotype occurred a few times. This chain links TRBV5-4 with TRBJ2-1; 9 bases are shared with TRBD1. CDR1 SGHNT and CDR2 YYREEE come from the germline V gene (reference sequence). V dropped 0 bases and J dropped 7; count of bases not matched to a gene: 5. This CDR3 has 15 amino acids. The CDR3 DNA reads as TGTGCCAGCAGCTTGGACAGGGGGCTAGGGAATGAGCAGTTCTTC. This gives the protein CASSLDRGLGNEQFF.

The rearrangement joins TRBV20-1 to TRBJ1-1, with D unclear. V dropped 6 bases and J dropped 1 base, with 15 bases sitting between them. Germline V gives CDR1 DFQATT, CDR2 SNEGSKA (reference sequence). The CDR3 loop spans 14 amino acids. The CDR3 region is CSARPSTGNTEAFF. The DNA of the CDR3 is TGCAGTGCACGCCCGTCAACCGGGAACACTGAAGCTTTCTTT.

The V call is TRBV2, the J call TRBJ2-3; 11 bases align to TRBD2. This CDR3 region has 16 residues. The trim removed 4 bases at V and 2 bases at J, leaving 5 bases unmatched. Germline CDR1 and CDR2: SNHLY and FYNNEI. The CDR3 coding sequence is TGTGCCAGCAGTGTTCTAGCGGGGGGCCTCACAGATACGCAGTATTTT. Translation: CASSVLAGGLTDTQYF.

The chain combines TRBV6-5 with TRBJ2-3; D is unresolved. V was clipped by 2 bases and J by 0 bases, with 6 bases between them. The CDR3 runs 14 residues. In germline, CDR1 is MNHEY, CDR2 SVGAGI. CDR3: CASSYRQSTDTQYF. The CDR3 DNA reads TGTGCCAGCAGTTACCGGCAGAGCACAGATACGCAGTATTTT.

This chain connects TRBV7-2 to TRBJ2-3; 7 nucleotides agree with TRBD2. In germline, CDR1 is SGHTA, CDR2 FQGNSA. The junction had 8 bases not matched to a gene; V was cut back by 5 bases and J by 3 bases. This CDR3 region has 15 residues. For the CDR3, the DNA is TGTGCCAGCAGCCCCTGGGGGGGGGATACAGATACGCAGTATTTT. It translates to CASSPWGGDTDTQYF.

This clonotype was seen a few times. V gene TRBV13 combines with J gene TRBJ1-5; a possible D gene is TRBD1 (6 bases). The germline CDR1 and CDR2 sequences are PRHDT and FYEKMQ (reference sequence). The CDR3 runs 17 residues. The ends were cut back, 5 bases at V and 2 bases at J, with 19 bases in the middle. The CDR3 DNA reads as TGTGCCAGCAGCCACCGTAAAGGTCCAGGGGGCAATCAGCCCCAGCATTTT. Translating it yields CASSHRKGPGGNQPQHF.

The sample holds a few counts of this clonotype. J is TRBJ1-3 and V is TRBV6-6; TRBD1 matches 7 bases. Germline CDR1 and CDR2: MNHNY and SVGAGI (reference sequence). The CDR3 runs to 16 residues. The V and J ends lost 6 bases and 2 bases, in that order; junction bases with no gene match: 10. The CDR3 DNA follows: TGTGCCAGCAGCCCCCGACAGGGCGCTACTGGAAACACCATATATTTT. It is translated as CASSPRQGATGNTIYF.

The V call is TRBV5-4, the J call TRBJ1-2, with D perhaps matching TRBD1 (6 bases). The CDR3 extends over 13 amino acids. Per the germline V gene, CDR1 is SGHNT and CDR2 is YYREEE (reference sequence). Trimming shortened V by 4 bases and J by 5 bases, and 12 bases separated the two germline ends. The CDR3 loop reads CASSQTGNYGYTF. The CDR3 DNA sequence: TGTGCCAGCAGCCAAACAGGGAATTATGGCTACACCTTC.

The rearrangement links TRBV9 to TRBJ2-6; the D gene is possibly TRBD2 (5 bases). Trimming left V 4 bases short and J 2 bases short, with 10 bases between. The CDR3 runs 15 residues. Germline V gives CDR1 SGDLS, CDR2 YYNGEE. In nucleotides, the CDR3 is TGTGCCAGCAGCCTCAACGGGGCTGGGGCCAACGTCCTGACTTTC. As protein: CASSLNGAGANVLTF.

The J gene is TRBJ2-1, the V gene TRBV7-2; 9 bases align to TRBD2. There are 18 residues in the CDR3. Unmatched junction bases numbered 11, after V lost 1 base and J lost 4 bases. CDR1 is SGHTA, CDR2 FQGNSA, per germline. The CDR3 DNA reads as TGTGCCAGCAGCTTAGACCCCACTATAGCGGGGGCATACAATGAGCAGTTCTTC. Translating gives CASSLDPTIAGAYNEQFF.

This clonotype was picked up a small number of times. J is TRBJ1-4 and V is TRBV6-5; a weak D match, TRBD1 (6 bases). CDR1 MNHEY and CDR2 SVGAGI come from the germline V gene. Trimming shortened V by 7 bases and J by 7 bases, and 13 bases separated the two germline ends. The CDR3 spans 13 residues. The CDR3 DNA is TGTGCCAGCACCCCGGGGGGCCGTGAAAAACTGTTTTTT. It specifies CASTPGGREKLFF.

The chain uses TRBV6-5 and TRBJ1-3; D call uncertain. This CDR3 is built from 13 residues. In germline, CDR1 is MNHEY, CDR2 SVGAGI. Trimming cost V 5 bases and J 4 bases, with 9 bases left between them. CDR3 protein: CASSETGGNTIYF. The CDR3 DNA follows: TGTGCCAGCAGTGAGACGGGCGGAAACACCATATATTTT.

CDR3 protein: CASSQDRDGGPWGSSQYF. Written as DNA, the CDR3 is TGTGCCAGCAGCCAAGATCGAGACGGGGGGCCCTGGGGCTCGTCCCAGTACTTC. This chain connects TRBV4-2 to TRBJ2-5; D is perhaps TRBD2 (7 bases). The germline V and J ends were trimmed by 0 bases and 9 bases, with 26 bases remaining between them. This CDR3 spans 18 amino acids. CDR1 and CDR2 (germline): LGHNA, YNFKEQ.

The chain uses TRBV7-2 and TRBJ2-7; tentative D call: TRBD1 (6 bases). This CDR3 is built from 14 residues. Trimming shortened V by 4 bases and J by 2 bases, and 12 bases separated the two germline ends. Germline V gene sequence: CDR1 SGHTA, CDR2 FQGNSA. For the CDR3, the DNA is TGTGCCAGCAGCTCTAACAGGGTCGCCTACGAGCAGTACTTC. It yields the protein CASSSNRVAYEQYF.

V and J are TRBV20-1 and TRBJ1-1; 8 bases map to TRBD1. Germline CDR1 is DFQATT and CDR2 is SNEGSKA (reference sequence). The V gene end was trimmed by 5 bases and the J gene end by 2 bases; junction bases not matched to a gene: 4. CDR3 length: 13 residues. The CDR3 reads CSAPGQGNTEAFF. CDR3 nucleotide sequence: TGCAGTGCTCCCGGACAGGGTAACACTGAAGCTTTCTTT.

V gene TRBV5-5 combines with J gene TRBJ1-4; no definite D call. V was clipped by 4 bases and J by 0 bases, with 16 bases between them. Germline V CDR1 and CDR2: SGHKS, YYEKEE (reference sequence). This CDR3 comprises 17 residues. The DNA of the CDR3 is TGTGCCAGCAGCCTCAGCAGATCCGGGACAACTAATGAAAAACTGTTTTTT. This sequence encodes CASSLSRSGTTNEKLFF.

This clonotype was picked up one time. The CDR3 spells CASSTRQGRSGNTIYF. The CDR3 DNA reads as TGTGCCAGCAGCACCCGACAGGGCCGCTCTGGAAACACCATATATTTT. The chain has TRBV9 and TRBJ1-3, with 7 bases that match TRBD1. Germline V lookup: CDR1 SGDLS, CDR2 YYNGEE. V was pared by 4 bases and J by 0 bases, with 7 bases of the junction left unmatched. CDR3 length: 16 amino acids.

The chain couples TRBV5-1 to TRBJ2-2, with 9 bases that match TRBD1. The CDR3 is made up of 15 amino acids. Trimming cost V 3 bases and J 7 bases; bases outside gene matches: 7. Germline lookup yields CDR1 SGHRS and CDR2 YFSETQ. The CDR3 DNA follows: TGCGCCAGCAGCTCCGGGACAGGGCCGGGCGGGGAGCTGTTTTTT. Translated: CASSSGTGPGGELFF. Full variable domain (outside the CDR3, taken from reference TRBV5-1 and TRBJ2-2): KAGVTQTPRYLIKTRGQQVTLSCSPISGHRSVSWYQQTPGQGLQFLFEYFSETQRNKGNFPGRFSGRQFSNSRSEMNVSTLELGDSALYLCASSSGTGPGGELFFGEGSRLTVL.

This sequence joins TRBV12-3 or TRBV12-4 and TRBJ2-7; TRBD2 aligns across 7 bases. The CDR3 length is 15 residues. The junction had 7 bases not matched to a gene; V was cut back by 5 bases and J by 0 bases. The CDR3 DNA is TGTGCCAGCAGTGAGGAGCGGGGCGTCTCCTACGAGCAGTACTTC. Residues: CASSEERGVSYEQYF.

The chain recombines TRBV20-1 with TRBJ2-2; 8 bases fit TRBD2. Germline V gene data show CDR1 as DFQATT and CDR2 as SNEGSKA (reference sequence). The junction had 10 bases not matched to a gene; V was cut back by 3 bases and J by 7 bases. CDR3 length: 15 residues. Here the CDR3 reads CSASTSGGPNGELFF. In DNA form, the CDR3 reads TGCAGTGCTAGTACATCGGGGGGGCCGAACGGGGAGCTGTTTTTT.

The chain recombines TRBV18 with TRBJ1-4; D ambiguous. The CDR3 loop spans 14 amino acids. CDR1 is KGHSH and CDR2 is LQKENI in the germline V gene. V lost 3 bases, J lost 5 bases, and 10 bases lay in between. This CDR3 reads CASSPGMMNEKLFF. In DNA, the CDR3 is TGTGCCAGCTCACCGGGAATGATGAATGAAAAACTGTTTTTT.